The T cell receptor (beta chain) under discussion was sequenced for a study of CD8 T cells in Susac syndrome. Negative isolation was used for CD8+ and CD4+ T cells, and FACS enrichment was applied to TEMRA cells. This clonotype was detected once. Reverse transcription of roughly 0.5 to 1 ug RNA was performed with random hexamers. TCRdb passed the immunoSEQ multiplex PCR reads through MiXCR, listing each CDR3 protein once. Of 300,000 or so distinct CDR3 sequences listed, under 95% were seen once; the top ten hold roughly 0.07%. Material for sequencing was CD4+ T cells from PBMCs. This TCR was sampled from a human donor with multiple sclerosis.

CDR3 protein: CASIRSGYQETQYF. CDR3 nucleotide sequence: TGTGCCAGCATCCGTAGCGGGTACCAAGAGACCCAGTACTTC. V gene TRBV2 combines with J gene TRBJ2-5, with 7 bases identical to TRBD2. Germline CDR1 is SNHLY and CDR2 is FYNNEI. Trimming cost V 7 bases and J 0 bases; bases outside gene matches: 5. The CDR3 spans 14 residues.